Following are 26 T cell receptor beta chains from one sample sequenced in a study of PD-1 blockade in classical Hodgkin lymphoma. All the patients suffered relapse after autologous stem cell transplantation, and brentuximab vedotin exposure differed. CD4+ T cells were purified from thawed PBMCs by negative selection. Sequencing used immunoSEQ multiplex PCR; TCRdb keeps in-frame clones, though not all of them. The sample has about 35,000 clones, 90% seen once. The starting material was CD4+ T cells from blood, obtained at baseline. Receptor source: a human donor with classical Hodgkin lymphoma.

The chain recombines TRBV18 with TRBJ1-1; no firm D call. Between the trimmed V and J ends, which lost 5 bases and 8 bases, there was a span of 12 bases. The V gene's germline CDR1 is KGHSH and CDR2 LQKENI. This CDR3 contains 12 residues. CDR3: CASSEPGTEAFF. DNA of the CDR3: TGTGCCAGCTCAGAACCGGGAACAGAAGCTTTCTTT.

This chain connects TRBV18 to TRBJ2-7; the D is unclear. The germline V gene has CDR1 KGHSH and CDR2 LQKENI. The V end was cut by 6 bases, the J end by 0 bases, with 9 bases between. This CDR3 has 13 residues. CDR3 loop: CASSQSISYEQYF. The CDR3 bases are TGTGCCAGCTCTCAATCGATCTCCTACGAGCAGTACTTC.

The rearrangement links TRBV30 to TRBJ1-5; D is undetermined. This CDR3 has 12 residues. Trimming cost V 0 bases and J 6 bases, with 6 bases left between them. Germline CDR1 and CDR2: GTSNPN and SVGIG (reference sequence). In nucleotides, the CDR3 is TGTGCCTGGAGTGTACTGAGTCAGCCCCAGCATTTT. Protein: CAWSVLSQPQHF. Supplemented by reference TRBV30 and TRBJ1-5, the full variable domain reads SQTIHQWPATLVQPVGSPLSLECTVEGTSNPNLYWYRQAAGRGLQLLFYSVGIGQISSEVPQNLSASRPQDRQFILSSKKLLLSDSGFYLCAWSVLSQPQHFGDGTRLSIL.

The chain employs TRBV4-1 and TRBJ2-1; D uncertain. The V gene lost 1 base and the J gene lost 10 bases, with 14 bases spanning the gap. Germline V gene lookup returns CDR1 MGHRA and CDR2 YSYEKL. This CDR3 comprises 14 residues. The CDR3 coding sequence is TGCGCCAGCAGCCAAGTTTTACTGGAGTCCGAGCAGTTCTTC. Translated, it gives CASSQVLLESEQFF.

The chain joins TRBV27 to TRBJ1-5, with 9 nucleotides matching TRBD1. The CDR3 has 14 amino acids. Looked up from germline, CDR1 is MNHEY and CDR2 is SMNVEV (reference sequence). Losses at the gene ends were 4 bases for V and 6 bases for J; bases not matched to a gene: 4. This CDR3 is CASSWTGAGQPQHF. The CDR3 region has the DNA TGTGCCAGCAGTTGGACAGGGGCGGGTCAGCCCCAGCATTTT.

The V gene is TRBV6-1, the J gene TRBJ2-7, with 7 positions matching TRBD1. The CDR3 sequence is 15 residues long. The germline CDR1 and CDR2 sequences are MNHNS and SASEGT. Trimming removed 9 bases from V and 0 bases from J; junction bases left unmatched: 11. The CDR3 loop reads CASSTGTAFSYEQYF. In nucleotides, the CDR3 is TGTGCCAGTTCTACTGGGACAGCCTTCTCCTACGAGCAGTACTTC.

The J gene is TRBJ1-4, the V gene TRBV6-6; D remains unclear. Germline CDR1 is MNHNY and CDR2 is SVGAGI (reference sequence). CDR3 length: 15 amino acids. V lost 2 bases and J lost 3, with 10 bases in between. The CDR3 is CASSYAGGSNEKLFF. The CDR3 region has the DNA TGTGCCAGCAGTTACGCCGGAGGATCTAATGAAAAACTGTTTTTT.

V and J are TRBV10-3 and TRBJ2-7; D not certain. V shed 5 bases and J shed 4 bases, with 6 bases lying between them. CDR1 is ENHRY and CDR2 is SYGVKD in the germline V gene. This CDR3 comprises 11 residues. CDR3 sequence: CAISTQYEQYF. The CDR3 DNA is TGTGCCATCAGTACACAGTACGAGCAGTACTTC.

This rearrangement joins TRBV10-2 to TRBJ2-1, with D possibly matching TRBD2 (5 bases). The CDR3 runs 13 residues. Germline V lookup: CDR1 WSHSY, CDR2 SAAADI. V dropped 10 bases and J dropped 3 bases, with 13 bases sitting between them. CDR3 bases: TGCGCCACCCGTGGCGGGTACTACAATGAGCAGTTCTTC. Translation gives CATRGGYYNEQFF.

The chain has TRBV10-3 and TRBJ2-1, with 9 bases matching TRBD2. The junction had 9 bases not matched to a gene; V was cut back by 7 bases and J by 8 bases. This CDR3 contains 14 residues. Germline CDR1 reads ENHRY; CDR2 reads SYGVKD. CDR3 amino acids: CAINWGLARDEQFF. CDR3 coding DNA: TGTGCCATCAACTGGGGACTAGCTAGGGATGAGCAGTTCTTC.

In nucleotides, the CDR3 is TGTGCCAGCAGAGCAGGCCCCACGACCTCTGGAAACACCATATATTTT. Translation gives CASRAGPTTSGNTIYF. The V and J genes are TRBV7-6 and TRBJ1-3; D gene unclear. V shed 6 bases and J shed 0 bases, with 15 bases lying between them. This CDR3 has 16 residues. Germline V CDR1 and CDR2: SGHVS, FNYEAQ.

V and J are TRBV2 and TRBJ1-2; D perhaps matches TRBD1 (5 bases). The V gene lost 7 bases and the J gene lost 8 bases, with 20 bases spanning the gap. There are 14 residues in the CDR3. Germline assignment: CDR1 SNHLY and CDR2 FYNNEI. The CDR3 here is CASTFDQGVGGYTF. CDR3 DNA: TGTGCCAGCACTTTCGACCAGGGAGTGGGCGGCTACACCTTC. The whole variable domain, remainder taken from reference TRBV2 and TRBJ1-2, is EPEVTQTPSHQVTQMGQEVILRCVPISNHLYFYWYRQILGQKVEFLVSFYNNEISEKSEIFDDQFSVERPDGSNFTLKIRSTKLEDSAMYFCASTFDQGVGGYTFGSGTRLTVV.

The rearrangement joins TRBV18 to TRBJ2-7; 7 bases fit TRBD2. From germline, CDR1 is KGHSH and CDR2 LQKENI. The CDR3 sequence is 15 residues long. Trimming cost V 0 bases and J 2 bases; bases outside gene matches: 4. Here the CDR3 reads CASSPPSGGPYEQYF. The CDR3 DNA reads TGTGCCAGCTCACCACCCTCGGGAGGACCCTACGAGCAGTACTTC.

The CDR3 loop is CAIGSVYGYTF. CDR3 in DNA: TGTGCCATCGGGAGTGTCTATGGCTACACCTTC. The chain joins TRBV6-5 to TRBJ1-2; D not certain. The ends were cut back, 10 bases at V and 4 bases at J, with 10 bases in the middle. This CDR3 has 11 amino acids. Looked up from germline, CDR1 is MNHEY and CDR2 is SVGAGI.

V gene TRBV6-1 combines with J gene TRBJ2-3; possibly TRBD2 for D (6 bases). Trimming took 1 base from V and 0 from J, leaving 14 bases between them. The CDR3 covers 17 residues. Germline CDR1 and CDR2: MNHNS and SASEGT. As DNA, the CDR3 is TGTGCCAGCAGTGAAGTAGGGGCGGGAACTAGCACAGATACGCAGTATTTT. It is translated as CASSEVGAGTSTDTQYF.

The V call is TRBV13, the J call TRBJ1-5, with a tentative D call TRBD1 (5 bases). V lost 5 bases, J lost 7 bases, and 15 bases lay in between. The CDR3 spans 14 residues. CDR1 is PRHDT and CDR2 is FYEKMQ in the germline V gene (reference sequence). CDR3 DNA: TGTGCCAGCAGCCTAAGCCCCAGGGCCCAGCCCCAGCATTTT. Residues: CASSLSPRAQPQHF.

The genes are TRBV4-2 and TRBJ2-7; 12 positions match TRBD2. The CDR3 runs 15 residues. Losses at the gene ends were 3 bases for V and 11 bases for J; bases not matched to a gene: 11. Germline CDR1 reads LGHNA; CDR2 reads YNFKEQ. CDR3 protein: CASSHTLAGGSDKYF. The DNA for the CDR3 is TGTGCCAGCAGCCACACCCTAGCGGGAGGGTCGGATAAGTACTTC.

This clone was seen once. The chain links TRBV19 to TRBJ2-7, with D perhaps matching TRBD2 (6 bases). V gave up 3 bases and J gave up 4 bases, with 16 bases separating them. CDR1 is LNHDA and CDR2 is SQIVND in the germline V gene (reference sequence). The CDR3 length is 15 residues. The CDR3 coding sequence is TGTGCCAGTAGTATTCGGCGGGATAGGTTTTACGAGCAGTACTTC. This encodes CASSIRRDRFYEQYF.

This chain links TRBV7-6 with TRBJ2-1; tentative D call: TRBD2 (6 bases). The germline gives CDR1 SGHVS, CDR2 FNYEAQ. The CDR3 contains 16 residues. The V gene lost 0 bases and the J gene lost 4 bases, with 13 bases spanning the gap. CDR3 coding DNA: TGTGCCAGCAGCTTAGCGCCTAGCGCGACTTACAATGAGCAGTTCTTC. The encoded protein is CASSLAPSATYNEQFF.

This chain links TRBV5-6 with TRBJ2-7; 8 positions match TRBD1. V shed 4 bases, J shed 2 bases, and the junction held 8 bases outside the gene matches. Per the germline V gene, CDR1 is SGHDT and CDR2 is YYEEEE. The CDR3 length is 15 residues. CDR3 nucleotides: TGTGCCAGCAGCCTACGGACAGGGCTTCCCTACGAGCAGTACTTC. It yields the protein CASSLRTGLPYEQYF.

This rearrangement joins TRBV29-1 to TRBJ1-1; perhaps TRBD1 as D (5 bases). V was pared by 0 bases and J by 5 bases, with 13 bases between. From germline, CDR1 is SQVTM and CDR2 ANQGSEA. This CDR3 is built from 14 residues. In DNA, the CDR3 is TGCAGCGTTGAAGATGGGCGGGGGGGGACTGAAGCTTTCTTT. It yields the protein CSVEDGRGGTEAFF.

This rearrangement joins TRBV7-2 to TRBJ2-5, with D unresolved. CDR1 is SGHTA, CDR2 FQGNSA, per germline. The CDR3 extends over 14 amino acids. V shed 1 base and J shed 2 bases, with 8 bases lying between them. CDR3 sequence (DNA): TGTGCCAGCAGCTTAGTTCTGTCTCAAGAGACCCAGTACTTC. Encoded protein: CASSLVLSQETQYF. Together with reference TRBV7-2 and TRBJ2-5, the CDR3 gives the full variable domain: GAGVSQSPSNKVTEKGKDVELRCDPISGHTALYWYRQSLGQGLEFLIYFQGNSAPDKSGLPSDRFSAERTGGSVSTLTIQRTQQEDSAVYLCASSLVLSQETQYFGPGTRLLVL.

This sequence joins TRBV10-1 and TRBJ2-7; 7 positions match TRBD1. Per germline, CDR1 WNHNN and CDR2 SYGVQD (reference sequence). The CDR3 spans 15 residues. J was trimmed by 7 bases and V by 6 bases; bases with no gene match: 15. For the CDR3, the DNA is TGCGCCAGCAGGAAAGGGACAGCCATCGACGGGGAGCAGTACTTC. Protein sequence: CASRKGTAIDGEQYF.

The chain joins TRBV18 to TRBJ2-7; 16 bases fit TRBD2. The CDR3 length is 17 residues. V gave up 1 base and J gave up 2 bases; unmatched junction bases: 2. Germline V CDR1 and CDR2: KGHSH, LQKENI. The chain's CDR3 is CASSPRGLAGGTYEQYF. The CDR3 bases are TGTGCCAGCTCACCACGGGGACTAGCGGGAGGGACCTACGAGCAGTACTTC. Combining the CDR3 with reference TRBV18 and TRBJ2-7 gives the whole variable domain NAGVMQNPRHLVRRRGQEARLRCSPMKGHSHVYWYRQLPEEGLKFMVYLQKENIIDESGMPKERFSAEFPKEGPSILRIQQVVRGDSAAYFCASSPRGLAGGTYEQYFGPGTRLTVT.

The chain has TRBV28 and TRBJ2-7; 9 bases fit TRBD1. The germline CDR1 and CDR2 sequences are MDHEN and SYDVKM. Trimming took 6 bases from V and 0 from J; bases not matched to a gene: 12. The CDR3 is 17 amino acids. The CDR3 DNA reads as TGTGCCAGCAGACCCGGGACAGGGAGGGAGAGCTCCTACGAGCAGTACTTC. It is translated as CASRPGTGRESSYEQYF.

This rearrangement joins TRBV19 to TRBJ1-4, with TRBD1 as a possible D gene (5 bases). V was clipped by 5 bases and J by 8 bases, with 24 bases between them. The CDR3 contains 17 residues. The germline gives CDR1 LNHDA, CDR2 SQIVND (reference sequence). The CDR3 loop is CASSPGRGHLLGEKLFF. In DNA, the CDR3 is TGTGCCAGTAGTCCAGGCCGAGGACATCTCTTAGGCGAAAAACTGTTTTTT.